This T cell receptor beta chain was captured by sequencing in a study of identical twins. Study observations and caveats: In monozygotic twins, models underestimated the sharing of out-of-frame TCR alpha. Cross-sectional statistics, not tracking of the same donors, supported the conclusions.

Every donor was a healthy Caucasian. With 5 bases removed from V and 4 bases from J, the gap between germline ends came to 15 bases. The CDR3 sequence is 15 residues long. Germline values: CDR1 SGHTA, CDR2 FQGTGA. After template switching added a universal primer site, the resulting cDNA carried unique molecular identifiers. Each CDR3 protein is one row after TCRdb ran MiXCR on the 5' RACE reads. The sample lists 420,000 or so distinct CDR3 sequences, roughly 18% occurring once. A word on this clonotype: Its antigen is not known.

V gene TRBV7-3 combines with J gene TRBJ2-1, with D perhaps matching TRBD2 (5 bases). The receptor comes from a man aged 45-60 years in good health. The source material was naive T cells sorted from blood. This chain's CDR3 is CASSPLGGPYNEQFF. The CDR3 bases are TGTGCCAGCAGCCCCCTTGGAGGCCCTTACAATGAGCAGTTCTTC.